These T cell receptor beta chains were read from a single sample in a study of T cell responses to AZD1222 COVID-19 vaccine. TCRdb keeps only in-frame clones here, not all; method: immunoSEQ multiplex PCR. The sample shows 100,000 to 150,000 clones, over 85% of them seen only once. Sample: peripheral blood, taken 28 days after the second AZD1222 dose. The receptors here all came from an adult who received the AZD1222 COVID-19 vaccine. CDR3s include the opening cysteine and the closing phenylalanine or tryptophan. The D gene is left open where the match is weak. A row's size may be missing; if present it is once, few, many or a size class.

-	TRBD2	TRBV25-1	TRBJ2-7	CASSRGGRQYF	TGTGCCAGCAGCCGGGGGGGCAGGCAGTACTTC
-	-	TRBV11-2	TRBJ1-2	CASSLADWRASF	TGTGCCAGCAGCTTAGCGGATTGGAGGGCATCCTTC
-	-	TRBV5-1	TRBJ2-1	CASSLRRGSYNEQFF	TGCGCCAGCAGCTTGAGACGGGGCTCCTACAATGAGCAGTTCTTC
-	-	TRBV4-3	TRBJ2-1	CASSQEFSFAEQFF	TGCGCCAGCAGCCAAGAGTTTAGCTTCGCTGAGCAGTTCTTC
-	-	TRBV18	TRBJ1-5	CASSPRSFEPQHF	TGTGCCAGCTCACCGAGGAGTTTCGAGCCCCAGCATTTT
-	-	TRBV30	TRBJ2-7	CASISGPGGEQYF	TGTGCCTCCATTAGCGGGCCAGGGGGGGAGCAGTACTTC
-	-	TRBV11-2	TRBJ2-7	CASSLNRAYEQYF	TGTGCCAGCAGCTTAAACAGAGCCTACGAGCAGTACTTC
-	-	TRBV5-6	TRBJ1-5	CASSERRQVLGNQPQHF	TGTGCCAGCAGCGAGAGGCGACAGGTTCTCGGCAATCAGCCCCAGCATTTT
-	-	TRBV27	TRBJ1-5	CASSLTPSNQPQHF	TGTGCCAGCAGTTTAACACCGAGCAATCAGCCCCAGCATTTT
-	-	TRBV12-3/TRBV12-4	TRBJ2-2	CASSGRTGELFF	TGTGCCAGCTCAGGACGCACCGGGGAGCTGTTTTTT
-	TRBD1	TRBV5-1	TRBJ2-3	CASSLGTGVEDTQYF	TGCGCCAGCAGCTTGGGGACAGGAGTCGAGGATACGCAGTATTTT
-	TRBD1	TRBV24-1	TRBJ2-1	CATSDPGTGGDIYEQFF	TGTGCCACCAGTGACCCCGGGACAGGGGGCGACATCTATGAGCAGTTCTTC
-	-	TRBV28	TRBJ2-3	CASSWWDTQYF	TGTGCCAGCAGCTGGTGGGATACGCAGTATTTT
-	-	TRBV18	TRBJ2-3	CASSPSGRSSTDTQYF	TGTGCCAGCTCACCCTCGGGCAGGTCTAGCACAGATACGCAGTATTTT
-	-	TRBV4-3	TRBJ2-1	CASSPAFGPNEQFF	TGCGCCAGCAGCCCCGCCTTTGGGCCTAATGAGCAGTTCTTC
once	-	TRBV7-2	TRBJ1-5	CASSFGVTGNQPQHF	TGTGCCAGCAGCTTCGGGGTCACGGGCAATCAGCCCCAGCATTTT